Listed here is a single T cell receptor (beta chain). Antigen: not known. The CDR3 sequence is 13 residues long. The ends lost 3 bases at V and 6 bases at J; junction bases unmatched: 5. Germline V gene lookup returns CDR1 ENHRY and CDR2 SYGVKD. The data stem from a study of Tregs in tolerant kidney transplant recipients. Findings of the study overall: Expanding Tregs on activated donor B cells appeared to best identify donor-specific TCRbeta clones.

Recipients received nonmyeloablative bone marrow transplants from related graft donors, with transient mixed chimerism. CD4+CD25+CD127- Tregs, CD4+CD25- non-Tregs, CD4 and CD8 cells were sorted. The protocol was immunoSEQ multiplex PCR, while the TCRdb copy is restricted to in-frame clones and leaves out a portion. The sample lists approximately 50,000 clones, about nine tenths occurring once. This specimen was CD8+ T cells from blood (PBMCs), taken 24 months after the transplant. This chain uses TRBV10-3 with TRBJ2-7, with 7 bases matching TRBD1. This TCR was recovered from a human patient who received a combined kidney and bone marrow transplant. Some of the T cells may derive from the graft donor. Written as DNA, the CDR3 is TGTGCCATCAGTGACGCGACAGGGACCGAGCAGTACTTC. This encodes CAISDATGTEQYF.